Each of the 24 T cell receptor beta chains below was sequenced from the same sample in a study of cytotoxic CD8 clonotypes in ibrutinib-treated CLL. This table comes from immunoSEQ multiplex PCR, and its TCRdb copy is limited to in-frame clones, with some not included. Of just over 200,000 clones in the sample, 79% are singletons; the top ten hold about an eighth. The sample in question was PBMCs, obtained after 12 months of ibrutinib treatment. The receptors originated from a human donor with chronic lymphocytic leukemia.

This clone was seen only a few times. The rearrangement joins TRBV2 to TRBJ2-5; TRBD2 agrees at 7 bases. The CDR3 covers 14 residues. Per germline, CDR1 SNHLY and CDR2 FYNNEI. V trimming: 3 bases; J trimming: 5 bases; junction bases outside the gene matches: 6. This chain's CDR3 is CASSDPVGGETQYF. DNA of the CDR3: TGTGCCAGCAGTGACCCGGTCGGGGGGGAGACCCAGTACTTC.

This chain uses TRBV30 with TRBJ1-5; 8 bases match TRBD1. Germline trimming cut 4 bases from V and 0 bases from J; bases unmatched to any gene: 5. Germline lookup yields CDR1 GTSNPN and CDR2 SVGIG (reference sequence). The CDR3 runs 15 residues. CDR3 sequence (DNA): TGTGCCTGGAACAGGGGGGACAGTAGCAATCAGCCCCAGCATTTT. Amino acids: CAWNRGDSSNQPQHF.

V and J are TRBV30 and TRBJ2-3, with a tentative D call TRBD2 (5 bases). The CDR3 spans 14 residues. Trimming removed 4 bases at V and 3 bases at J, with 14 bases between. Germline CDR1 GTSNPN, CDR2 SVGIG (reference sequence). The CDR3, as DNA: TGTGCCTGGAAGGGTGGAGGCGAAACAGATACGCAGTATTTT. Translation: CAWKGGGETDTQYF.

This sequence joins TRBV2 and TRBJ2-7; D call uncertain. CDR1 SNHLY and CDR2 FYNNEI come from the germline V gene. V was pared by 5 bases and J by 2 bases, with 10 bases between. The CDR3 loop spans 13 amino acids. CDR3 protein: CASSRAETYEQYF. In DNA, the CDR3 is TGTGCCAGCAGTCGAGCTGAGACCTACGAGCAGTACTTC.

The rearrangement uses TRBV4-1 and TRBJ1-5; D is undetermined. V dropped 2 bases and J dropped 2 bases, with 7 bases sitting between them. CDR1 is MGHRA and CDR2 is YSYEKL in the germline V gene. The CDR3 has 14 amino acids. CDR3 protein: CASSQLRGNQPQHF. The CDR3 nucleotides are TGCGCCAGCAGCCAATTACGGGGCAATCAGCCCCAGCATTTT.

Concerning this clone itself: The sample holds other DNA sequences that translate to the same CDR3. V is TRBV7-2 and J is TRBJ2-5; D may be TRBD2 (5 bases). The germline V and J ends were trimmed by 5 bases and 4 bases, with 8 bases remaining between them. The CDR3 is 12 amino acids. Germline assignment: CDR1 SGHTA and CDR2 FQGNSA. CDR3 coding DNA: TGTGCCAGCAGCAGCCGGGGAGAGACCCAGTACTTC. Protein: CASSSRGETQYF.

Only one count was recorded for this clone. The gene calls are TRBV5-1 and TRBJ2-2, with D perhaps matching TRBD2 (5 bases). Germline-derived CDR1 and CDR2 are SGHRS and YFSETQ. This CDR3 is built from 16 residues. Trimming pared 0 bases from V and 1 base from J, leaving 10 bases between. CDR3 sequence reads: CASSLASGGNTGELFF. CDR3 in DNA: TGCGCCAGCAGCTTGGCCAGCGGAGGGAACACCGGGGAGCTGTTTTTT.

The chain is built from TRBV9 and TRBJ2-2; D ambiguous. Germline lookup yields CDR1 SGDLS and CDR2 YYNGEE. V lost 0 bases and J 2 bases, leaving 11 bases between the germline ends. This CDR3 is built from 16 residues. The DNA for the CDR3 is TGTGCCAGCAGCGTAGCGGCAGCCATTAACACCGGGGAGCTGTTTTTT. Its protein product is CASSVAAAINTGELFF.

This clone was recorded once. This sequence joins TRBV28 and TRBJ1-2, with TRBD1 as a possible D gene (6 bases). Germline values: CDR1 MDHEN, CDR2 SYDVKM. V gave up 4 bases and J gave up 4 bases, with 10 bases separating them. The CDR3 totals 13 residues. This CDR3 is CASSSRTAYGYTF. The CDR3 coding sequence is TGTGCCAGCAGTTCCCGGACAGCCTATGGCTACACCTTC.

The chain is built from TRBV11-3 and TRBJ2-1, with TRBD1 identical over 9 bases. V shed 3 bases, J shed 7 bases, and the junction held 1 base outside the gene matches. The CDR3 runs to 13 residues. CDR1 and CDR2 from the germline V gene are SGHNT and YENEEA. CDR3 protein: CASSFGTGNEQFF. In DNA, the CDR3 is TGTGCCAGCAGCTTTGGGACAGGGAATGAGCAGTTCTTC.

Only a few counts were recorded for this clone. J is TRBJ1-5 and V is TRBV5-1; D not resolved. The CDR3 covers 13 residues. Germline V gene data show CDR1 as SGHRS and CDR2 as YFSETQ. Trimming left V 0 bases short and J 0 bases short, with 1 base between. The DNA of the CDR3 is TGCGCCAGCAGCTTGGATAGCAATCAGCCCCAGCATTTT. It encodes CASSLDSNQPQHF.

V gene TRBV12-5 combines with J gene TRBJ1-1, with D uncertain. Germline assignment: CDR1 LGHNT and CDR2 FRNRAP. V was clipped by 4 bases and J by 0 bases, with 6 bases between them. The CDR3 loop spans 13 amino acids. The DNA of the CDR3 is TGTGCTAGTGGTTCCCAGTTGAACACTGAAGCTTTCTTT. Protein product: CASGSQLNTEAFF. Complete variable domain (other parts from reference TRBV12-5 and TRBJ1-1): DARVTQTPRHKVTEMGQEVTMRCQPILGHNTVFWYRQTMMQGLELLAYFRNRAPLDDSGMPKDRFSAEMPDATLATLKIQPSEPRDSAVYFCASGSQLNTEAFFGQGTRLTVV.

This clone has more than one count but fewer than ten. The CDR3 region is CASSLGSGGPYEQYF. DNA of the CDR3: TGTGCCAGCAGCTTAGGTAGCGGGGGCCCCTACGAGCAGTACTTC. This sequence joins TRBV7-3 and TRBJ2-7; 9 bases fit TRBD2. Germline V gene data show CDR1 as SGHTA and CDR2 as FQGTGA. This CDR3 spans 15 amino acids. The junction had 4 bases not matched to a gene; V was cut back by 2 bases and J by 2 bases.

This sequence joins TRBV4-1 and TRBJ2-5; a possible D gene is TRBD1 (6 bases). The CDR3 has 15 amino acids. Germline CDR1 is MGHRA and CDR2 is YSYEKL. Trimming shortened V by 0 bases and J by 5 bases, and 13 bases separated the two germline ends. DNA for the CDR3: TGCGCCAGCAGCCAAGAGCCAGGGGTCCTGGAGACCCAGTACTTC. Protein product: CASSQEPGVLETQYF.

V usage is TRBV5-4 and J usage is TRBJ2-3; D not certain. Germline CDR1 is SGHNT and CDR2 is YYREEE (reference sequence). Trimming left V 4 bases short and J 2 bases short, with 17 bases between. The CDR3 runs to 16 residues. The CDR3 here is CASSRATFSPTDTQYF. In DNA form, the CDR3 reads TGTGCCAGCAGCCGAGCGACCTTTAGCCCCACAGATACGCAGTATTTT. Full variable domain (outside the CDR3, taken from reference TRBV5-4 and TRBJ2-3): ETGVTQSPTHLIKTRGQQVTLRCSSQSGHNTVSWYQQALGQGPQFIFQYYREEENGRGNFPPRFSGLQFPNYSSELNVNALELDDSALYLCASSRATFSPTDTQYFGPGTRLTVL.

This clone was seen a handful of times. The chain combines TRBV9 with TRBJ1-1, with 10 positions matching TRBD1. V was pared by 4 bases and J by 4 bases, with 7 bases of the junction left unmatched. The germline CDR1 and CDR2 sequences are SGDLS and YYNGEE. This CDR3 contains 15 residues. The CDR3 DNA reads as TGTGCCAGCAGCCCGAGGACAGGGGGGGGCACTGAAGCTTTCTTT. Its protein is CASSPRTGGGTEAFF.

The rearrangement links TRBV28 to TRBJ1-5; D is possibly TRBD1 (6 bases). The V and J ends lost 1 base and 2 bases respectively, with 15 bases between them. Germline lookup yields CDR1 MDHEN and CDR2 SYDVKM. This CDR3 contains 17 residues. This CDR3 is CASSLSWGGAGNQPQHF. The CDR3 nucleotides are TGTGCCAGCAGTTTATCTTGGGGGGGCGCGGGCAATCAGCCCCAGCATTTT.

This clone was picked up one time. The rearrangement joins TRBV19 to TRBJ2-7; D gene uncertain. This CDR3 is built from 13 residues. Looked up from germline, CDR1 is LNHDA and CDR2 is SQIVND (reference sequence). V lost 2 bases and J lost 4, with 9 bases in between. CDR3 nucleotides: TGTGCCAGTAGTATATCAGGATCATACGAGCAGTACTTC. It translates to CASSISGSYEQYF.

This clone came up a few times. J is TRBJ2-5 and V is TRBV29-1; the D gene is possibly TRBD2 (6 bases). This CDR3 contains 12 residues. From germline, CDR1 is SQVTM and CDR2 ANQGSEA. Between the trimmed V and J ends, which lost 3 bases and 5 bases, there was a span of 10 bases. CDR3 bases: TGCAGCGTTGATGGTAGCGGCGAGACCCAGTACTTC. Translating it yields CSVDGSGETQYF.

The gene calls are TRBV27 and TRBJ2-2; no clear D gene. CDR3 length: 12 residues. Trimming left V 6 bases short and J 7 bases short, with 9 bases between. Germline-derived CDR1 and CDR2 are MNHEY and SMNVEV (reference sequence). CDR3 nucleotide sequence: TGTGCCAGCAGCGAGAGACACGGGGAGCTGTTTTTT. It encodes CASSERHGELFF.

This chain joins TRBV11-3 and TRBJ1-1; D unresolved. This CDR3 comprises 15 residues. Trimming took off 3 bases at V and 0 bases at J, with 11 bases between the two ends. The germline CDR1 and CDR2 sequences are SGHNT and YENEEA. The CDR3 bases are TGTGCCAGCAGCTTCGGCGGGTCGTTGAACACTGAAGCTTTCTTT. It specifies CASSFGGSLNTEAFF.

This clone has just a few counts. The rearrangement joins TRBV6-1 to TRBJ2-3; 9 bases match TRBD2. The CDR3 extends over 15 amino acids. Unmatched junction bases numbered 5, after V lost 7 bases and J lost 0 bases. In germline, CDR1 is MNHNS, CDR2 SASEGT. The CDR3 coding sequence is TGTGCCAGCACTAGCGGGGCATCTAGCACAGATACGCAGTATTTT. This sequence encodes CASTSGASSTDTQYF.

The table lists this clone with a few counts. J is TRBJ2-7 and V is TRBV6-1; perhaps TRBD2 as D (5 bases). Trimming stripped 0 bases from V and 2 bases from J, with 17 bases between. The CDR3 extends over 17 amino acids. Germline CDR1 reads MNHNS; CDR2 reads SASEGT. The CDR3: CASSEAAQMDSPYEQYF. The CDR3 DNA sequence: TGTGCCAGCAGTGAAGCGGCACAAATGGACTCCCCCTACGAGCAGTACTTC.

This chain joins TRBV7-6 and TRBJ1-1, with unresolved D. This CDR3 contains 14 residues. The V gene's germline CDR1 is SGHVS and CDR2 FNYEAQ. Trimming took off 1 base at V and 4 bases at J, with 10 bases between the two ends. CDR3 protein: CASSLGSGPTEAFF. The CDR3 bases are TGTGCCAGCAGCTTAGGTTCCGGGCCCACTGAAGCTTTCTTT.